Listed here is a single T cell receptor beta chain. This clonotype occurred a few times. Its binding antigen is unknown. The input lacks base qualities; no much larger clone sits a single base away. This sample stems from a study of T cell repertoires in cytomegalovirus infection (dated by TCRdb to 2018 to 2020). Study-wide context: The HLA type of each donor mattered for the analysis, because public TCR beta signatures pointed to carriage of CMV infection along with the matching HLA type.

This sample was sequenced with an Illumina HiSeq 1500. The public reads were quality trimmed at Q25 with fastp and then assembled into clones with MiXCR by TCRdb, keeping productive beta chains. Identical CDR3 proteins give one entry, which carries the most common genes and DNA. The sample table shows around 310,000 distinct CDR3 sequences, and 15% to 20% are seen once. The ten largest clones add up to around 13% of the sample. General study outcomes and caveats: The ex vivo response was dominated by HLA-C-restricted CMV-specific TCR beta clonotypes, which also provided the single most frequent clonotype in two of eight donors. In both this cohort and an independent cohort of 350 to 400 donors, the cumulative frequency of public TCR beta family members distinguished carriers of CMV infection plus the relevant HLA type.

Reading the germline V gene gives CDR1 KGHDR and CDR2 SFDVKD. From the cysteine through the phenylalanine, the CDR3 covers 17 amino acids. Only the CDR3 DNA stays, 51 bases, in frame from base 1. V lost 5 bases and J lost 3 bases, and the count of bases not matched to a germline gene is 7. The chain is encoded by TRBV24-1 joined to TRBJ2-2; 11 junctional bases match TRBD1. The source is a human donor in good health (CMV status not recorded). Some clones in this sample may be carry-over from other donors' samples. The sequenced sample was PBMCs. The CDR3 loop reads CATSAPPGQGDTGELFF. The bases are TGTGCCACCAGTGCCCCCCCGGGACAGGGGGACACCGGGGAGCTGTTTTTT.